A selection of T cell receptor beta chains follows, all from one sample in a study of T cell changes during pregnancy in multiple sclerosis. Libraries were prepared by immunoSEQ multiplex PCR; TCRdb keeps only in-frame clonotypes and omits some of them. The sample shows about 97,000 clones, 91% of them seen only once. The sequencing here drew on peripheral blood, taken in the second trimester of pregnancy. The receptors stem from a female donor with multiple sclerosis, enrolled in a pregnancy study. Both conserved end residues are part of each CDR3. Each record gives: clone size, V gene, J gene, D gene, CDR3 DNA, CDR3 protein. The D gene is left open where the match is weak. Where a row states a size, it is once, few, many or the class of an expanded clone; other rows omit it.

abundance: NA
v_gene: TRBV6-5
j_gene: TRBJ2-7
d_gene: NA
CDR3nt: TGTGCCAGCAGTCAGGGGTCCGGCGAGCAGTACTTC
CDR3aa: CASSQGSGEQYF

abundance: NA
v_gene: TRBV7-8
j_gene: TRBJ2-6
d_gene: NA
CDR3nt: TGTGCCAGCAGCCTCACAGGAGCTGGGGCCAACGTCCTGACTTTC
CDR3aa: CASSLTGAGANVLTF

abundance: NA
v_gene: TRBV9
j_gene: TRBJ1-2
d_gene: NA
CDR3nt: TGTGCCAGCAGCGTAGGACAGGCCGCTGATGGCTACACCTTC
CDR3aa: CASSVGQAADGYTF

abundance: NA
v_gene: TRBV9
j_gene: TRBJ1-1
d_gene: NA
CDR3nt: TGTGCCAGCAGCCCCTCCGGGACACTCTTCACAGTCCGCACTGAAGCTTTCTTT
CDR3aa: CASSPSGTLFTVRTEAFF

abundance: NA
v_gene: TRBV5-1
j_gene: TRBJ1-1
d_gene: NA
CDR3nt: TGCGCCAGCAGTAGGGGTACGAAGGGGGTCACTGAAGCTTTCTTT
CDR3aa: CASSRGTKGVTEAFF

abundance: NA
v_gene: TRBV10-3
j_gene: TRBJ2-3
d_gene: TRBD2
CDR3nt: TGTGCCATCAGGGGACTAGCGGGAAAGACAGATACGCAGTATTTT
CDR3aa: CAIRGLAGKTDTQYF

abundance: once
v_gene: TRBV30
j_gene: TRBJ2-1
d_gene: NA
CDR3nt: TGTGCCTGGAACCCCAAACAGGGATCCTACAATGAGCAGTTCTTC
CDR3aa: CAWNPKQGSYNEQFF

abundance: NA
v_gene: TRBV28
j_gene: TRBJ2-5
d_gene: TRBD2
CDR3nt: TGTGCCAGCAGTTTATCTCTAGCGGGGACCCAGGCCACAAGCTCACAAGAGACCCAGTACTTC
CDR3aa: CASSLSLAGTQATSSQETQYF

abundance: NA
v_gene: TRBV27
j_gene: TRBJ2-5
d_gene: NA
CDR3nt: TGTGCCAGCAGTGCTTGGGACACCCAAGAGACCCAGTACTTC
CDR3aa: CASSAWDTQETQYF

abundance: NA
v_gene: TRBV6-6
j_gene: TRBJ2-7
d_gene: TRBD2
CDR3nt: TGTGCCAGCAGCCTCTGGGAGGGCCCAGTGCCTAACTTC
CDR3aa: CASSLWEGPVPNF

abundance: NA
v_gene: TRBV11-2
j_gene: TRBJ2-3
d_gene: TRBD2
CDR3nt: TGTGCCAGCAGCCCCTTTGCGGGGGGGGCAGATACGCAGTATTTT
CDR3aa: CASSPFAGGADTQYF

abundance: NA
v_gene: TRBV6-5
j_gene: TRBJ1-5
d_gene: NA
CDR3nt: TGTGCCAGCAGTTACTCGGCAGGGCAGAAGCCCCAGCATTTT
CDR3aa: CASSYSAGQKPQHF

abundance: NA
v_gene: TRBV4-3
j_gene: TRBJ2-1
d_gene: NA
CDR3nt: TGCGCCAGCAGCCAAGAAGGGCAGGGCTACAATGAGCAGTTCTTC
CDR3aa: CASSQEGQGYNEQFF

abundance: NA
v_gene: TRBV27
j_gene: TRBJ1-1
d_gene: TRBD1
CDR3nt: TGTGCCAGCAGTCCCCAGGGACAGGGCGCGAGCGAAGCTTTCTTT
CDR3aa: CASSPQGQGASEAFF

abundance: NA
v_gene: TRBV19
j_gene: TRBJ1-1
d_gene: NA
CDR3nt: TGTGCCAGTAGTATAGGGCAACACACTGAAGCTTTCTTT
CDR3aa: CASSIGQHTEAFF

abundance: NA
v_gene: TRBV6-5
j_gene: TRBJ2-1
d_gene: NA
CDR3nt: TGTGCCAGCAGTTACAAAGCGGAGCAGTTCTTC
CDR3aa: CASSYKAEQFF

abundance: NA
v_gene: TRBV6-1
j_gene: TRBJ2-1
d_gene: TRBD2
CDR3nt: TGTGCCAGCAGGACCGGGACTAGCGCGAACAATGAGCAGTTCTTC
CDR3aa: CASRTGTSANNEQFF

abundance: NA
v_gene: TRBV19
j_gene: TRBJ2-1
d_gene: TRBD2
CDR3nt: TGTGCCAGTAAGGGATTAGCGGGTCCCTCCACTGAGCAGTTCTTC
CDR3aa: CASKGLAGPSTEQFF

abundance: few
v_gene: TRBV2
j_gene: TRBJ2-3
d_gene: NA
CDR3nt: TGTGCCAGCAGTGAAGTGAACAGGGCGGCAGATACGCAGTATTTT
CDR3aa: CASSEVNRAADTQYF

abundance: NA
v_gene: TRBV25-1
j_gene: TRBJ2-3
d_gene: NA
CDR3nt: TGTGCCAGCAGTGAGGCGGCTAGCACAGATACGCAGTATTTT
CDR3aa: CASSEAASTDTQYF

abundance: NA
v_gene: TRBV27
j_gene: TRBJ2-5
d_gene: NA
CDR3nt: TGTGCCAGCAGTCAAACTAGTTGGCAAGAGACCCAGTACTTC
CDR3aa: CASSQTSWQETQYF

abundance: NA
v_gene: TRBV5-1
j_gene: TRBJ2-2
d_gene: NA
CDR3nt: TGCGCCAGCAGCCTTGTGCCGGGCACCGGGGAGCTGTTTTTT
CDR3aa: CASSLVPGTGELFF